These 32 T cell receptor beta chains originate from one sample sequenced in a study of identical twins. TCRdb called the 5' RACE reads again in MiXCR, with one record for every CDR3 protein. The sample holds around 230,000 distinct CDR3 sequences; roughly a tenth are singletons and the top ten take approximately 5.1%. The source material was memory (CD45RO+) T cells sorted from blood. The source is a woman aged 18-29 years in good health.

V and J are TRBV4-1 and TRBJ2-3; TRBD2 agrees at 9 bases. V shed 4 bases, J shed 6 bases, and the junction held 14 bases outside the gene matches. CDR1 and CDR2 (germline): MGHRA, YSYEKL. This CDR3 contains 17 residues. In DNA form, the CDR3 reads TGCGCCAGCAGCCCCGGTGGGGGTAGCGGGAGTACGGATACGCAGTATTTT. Translating it yields CASSPGGGSGSTDTQYF.

The chain recombines TRBV6-1 with TRBJ2-7; maybe TRBD1 (6 bases). CDR3 size: 14 residues. Germline V gene lookup returns CDR1 MNHNS and CDR2 SASEGT. Trimming pared 10 bases from V and 3 bases from J, leaving 19 bases between. CDR3 nucleotide sequence: TGTGCCACCTCAAGGGATGAAGGGGGCTACGAGCAGTACTTC. Encoded protein: CATSRDEGGYEQYF.

This clonotype was counted only a few times. V usage is TRBV20-1 and J usage is TRBJ2-2; 8 bases are a match to TRBD2. Trimming removed 6 bases from V and 4 bases from J; junction bases left unmatched: 4. Germline loops: CDR1 DFQATT, CDR2 SNEGSKA (reference sequence). CDR3 length equals 13 residues. For the CDR3, the DNA is TGCAGTGCCCCCACTAGCGGCACCGGGGAGCTGTTTTTT. Translated: CSAPTSGTGELFF.

The rearrangement joins TRBV20-1 to TRBJ1-6, with D possibly matching TRBD1 (6 bases). Trimming shortened V by 0 bases and J by 7 bases, and 10 bases separated the two germline ends. The V gene's germline CDR1 is DFQATT and CDR2 SNEGSKA (reference sequence). CDR3 length equals 14 residues. The CDR3 region has the DNA TGCAGTGCTAGAGATTGGACAGAGAATTCACCCCTCCACTTT. This encodes CSARDWTENSPLHF.

This clonotype was counted a few times. The rearrangement links TRBV10-3 to TRBJ2-6; 8 nucleotides align to TRBD2. Trimming at V came to 0 bases and at J to 1 base, leaving 8 bases not matched to a gene. This CDR3 has 19 amino acids. Germline values: CDR1 ENHRY, CDR2 SYGVKD. CDR3 sequence (DNA): TGTGCCATCAGTGAGTCGAAAACTAGCGGTATATCTGGGGCCAACGTCCTGACTTTC. The encoded protein is CAISESKTSGISGANVLTF.

The chain uses TRBV6-5 and TRBJ2-6; D remains unclear. This CDR3 spans 16 amino acids. The germline V gene has CDR1 MNHEY and CDR2 SVGAGI. The V gene lost 2 bases and the J gene lost 0 bases, with 8 bases spanning the gap. Here the CDR3 DNA reads TGTGCCAGCAGTTACGGATCGAACTCTGGGGCCAACGTCCTGACTTTC. As protein: CASSYGSNSGANVLTF.

This clonotype was seen only a few times. The chain couples TRBV13 to TRBJ2-7, with TRBD1 identical over 7 bases. The V and J ends lost 5 bases and 1 base, in that order; junction bases with no gene match: 5. Germline CDR1 and CDR2: PRHDT and FYEKMQ (reference sequence). The CDR3 is made up of 14 amino acids. In DNA, the CDR3 is TGTGCCAGCAGCCTTCCGGGACAGTCCTACGAGCAGTACTTC. It translates to CASSLPGQSYEQYF.

The V and J genes are TRBV29-1 and TRBJ1-1; 7 nucleotides agree with TRBD1. Trimming took 4 bases from V and 4 from J; bases not matched to a gene: 9. The CDR3 contains 14 residues. The germline V gene encodes CDR1 SQVTM and CDR2 ANQGSEA. The CDR3 loop is CSVVPGQFSTEAFF. The CDR3 DNA reads TGCAGCGTTGTTCCGGGACAGTTTTCCACTGAAGCTTTCTTT.

With regard to this clonotype: A read error is possible here, since a much larger clone lies one base away. The V and J genes are TRBV6-2 or TRBV6-3 and TRBJ2-7; the match to TRBD1 covers 9 bases. The CDR3 is 13 amino acids. Germline assignment: CDR1 MNHEY and CDR2 SVGEGT. CDR3 protein: CASRRDRVEEQHF. The CDR3 DNA reads as TGTGCCAGCAGAAGGGACAGGGTCGAGGAGCAGCACTTC.

The chain joins TRBV7-2 to TRBJ2-7; 9 positions match TRBD1. The CDR3 is 15 amino acids. V was pared by 0 bases and J by 5 bases, with 5 bases of the junction left unmatched. The germline CDR1 and CDR2 sequences are SGHTA and FQGNSA. CDR3 bases: TGTGCCAGCAGCTTAGCAGGACAGGGGATTCACGAGCAGTACTTC. Translated, it gives CASSLAGQGIHEQYF.

This clonotype was picked up many times. This chain links TRBV6-1 with TRBJ2-1; D is uncertain. V dropped 7 bases and J dropped 0 bases, with 16 bases sitting between them. The CDR3 runs to 16 residues. Germline assignment: CDR1 MNHNS and CDR2 SASEGT. The CDR3 nucleotides are TGTGCCAGCACCTTTGAAGCCCCAAGCTCCTACAATGAGCAGTTCTTC. Protein sequence: CASTFEAPSSYNEQFF.

The genes are TRBV12-3 or TRBV12-4 and TRBJ2-3; 8 nucleotides match TRBD1. With V trimmed by 6 bases and J by 2 bases, 7 bases remained unmatched. The CDR3 sequence is 15 residues long. CDR3 coding DNA: TGTGCCAGCAGCTCACAGGGGGGAATCACAGATACGCAGTATTTT. Residues: CASSSQGGITDTQYF.

The chain is built from TRBV5-1 and TRBJ2-5; weak D call: TRBD2 (5 bases). The CDR3 sequence is 15 residues long. Germline-derived CDR1 and CDR2 are SGHRS and YFSETQ. V gave up 2 bases and J gave up 2 bases, with 13 bases separating them. DNA of the CDR3: TGCGCCAGCAGCTTAAGCCCAACGGGACAAGAGACCCAGTACTTC. Protein sequence: CASSLSPTGQETQYF.

Only a few counts were recorded for this clonotype. The chain joins TRBV20-1 to TRBJ2-2; D is perhaps TRBD1 or TRBD2 (5 bases each). Trimming stripped 0 bases from V and 3 bases from J, with 11 bases between. The CDR3 extends over 15 amino acids. CDR1 and CDR2 (germline): DFQATT, SNEGSKA (reference sequence). CDR3 region: CSARDVVGDTGELFF. The CDR3 DNA follows: TGCAGTGCTAGAGATGTGGTGGGGGACACCGGGGAGCTGTTTTTT.

This clonotype was seen many times. The chain links TRBV12-3 or TRBV12-4 to TRBJ1-2; a possible D gene is TRBD1 (6 bases). Deletions cut 3 bases from V and 7 bases from J, with 12 bases between. The CDR3 loop spans 13 amino acids. As DNA, the CDR3 is TGTGCCAGCAGTTTCCTGGGGGCGCTTGGCTACACCTTC. Amino acid sequence: CASSFLGALGYTF.

This clonotype was observed many times. V gene TRBV5-1 combines with J gene TRBJ2-2; no definite D call. CDR1 and CDR2 from the germline V gene are SGHRS and YFSETQ. This CDR3 spans 12 amino acids. V lost 5 bases and J 6 bases, leaving 8 bases between the germline ends. As DNA, the CDR3 is TGCGCCAGCAGGGGAAACTCCGGGGAGCTGTTTTTT. It is translated as CASRGNSGELFF.

This chain's CDR3 is CSASPGTLRTDTQYF. DNA for the CDR3: TGCAGTGCTAGCCCAGGGACGTTACGCACAGATACGCAGTATTTT. The rearrangement joins TRBV20-1 to TRBJ2-3; D could derive from TRBD1 or TRBD2 (5 bases each). Trimming stripped 3 bases from V and 1 base from J, with 14 bases between. Germline V gene sequence: CDR1 DFQATT, CDR2 SNEGSKA (reference sequence). There are 15 residues in the CDR3.

This chain joins TRBV5-1 and TRBJ2-1; tentatively, D is TRBD2 (6 bases). The CDR3 is 16 amino acids. V lost 3 bases and J 4 bases, leaving 17 bases between the germline ends. Germline assignment: CDR1 SGHRS and CDR2 YFSETQ. CDR3 DNA: TGCGCCAGCAGCTCGTCTCCTAGCGCCAAGTACAATGAGCAGTTCTTC. It specifies CASSSSPSAKYNEQFF. The full variable domain, completed using reference TRBV5-1 and TRBJ2-1, is KAGVTQTPRYLIKTRGQQVTLSCSPISGHRSVSWYQQTPGQGLQFLFEYFSETQRNKGNFPGRFSGRQFSNSRSEMNVSTLELGDSALYLCASSSSPSAKYNEQFFGPGTRLTVL.

This clonotype appeared many times. The chain uses TRBV20-1 and TRBJ2-7; the D call may be TRBD1 or TRBD2 (5 bases each). Trimming took off 6 bases at V and 6 bases at J, with 15 bases between the two ends. This CDR3 has 12 amino acids. Germline V gene sequence: CDR1 DFQATT, CDR2 SNEGSKA (reference sequence). The CDR3 protein is CSARDPTSEQYF. CDR3 DNA: TGCAGTGCAAGGGACCCCACTAGCGAGCAGTACTTC.

This clonotype was counted only a few times. The chain has TRBV7-2 and TRBJ2-2, with a possible D match to TRBD1 (5 bases). Looked up from germline, CDR1 is SGHTA and CDR2 is FQGNSA. The CDR3 is 16 amino acids. Trimming left V 3 bases short and J 0 bases short, with 11 bases between. The CDR3, as DNA: TGTGCCAGCAGCTTCGGACAAGGGTCGAACACCGGGGAGCTGTTTTTT. Protein sequence: CASSFGQGSNTGELFF.

This clonotype was picked up a small number of times. The chain carries TRBV4-2 and TRBJ2-1; D is uncertain. The CDR3 length is 14 residues. The V end lost 4 bases, the J end lost 5 bases, and 12 bases lay between the germline ends. Germline assignment: CDR1 LGHNA and CDR2 YNFKEQ. CDR3 nucleotide sequence: TGTGCCAGCAGCCCCCTCGTAGAGAACAATGAGCAGTTCTTC. Translating gives CASSPLVENNEQFF.

This clonotype has ten or more counts. The J gene is TRBJ2-3, the V gene TRBV9; D perhaps matches TRBD1 (6 bases). CDR3 length: 15 residues. Germline CDR1 and CDR2: SGDLS and YYNGEE. V lost 0 bases, J lost 6 bases, and 14 bases lay in between. In DNA form, the CDR3 reads TGTGCCAGCAGCGTAGAGACAGGAGTTTCGGATACGCAGTATTTT. This sequence encodes CASSVETGVSDTQYF.

The chain employs TRBV2 and TRBJ1-5; D ambiguous. The CDR3 has 13 amino acids. V lost 5 bases, J lost 4 bases, and 9 bases lay in between. The V gene's germline CDR1 is SNHLY and CDR2 FYNNEI. The CDR3 DNA sequence: TGTGCCAGCAGTTATGAAGCGAATCAGCCCCAGCATTTT. Translated: CASSYEANQPQHF.

The genes are TRBV5-1 and TRBJ2-2, with TRBD1 as a possible D gene (5 bases). CDR1 and CDR2 (germline): SGHRS, YFSETQ. The V and J ends lost 5 bases and 0 bases respectively, with 17 bases between them. The CDR3 has 17 amino acids. Written as DNA, the CDR3 is TGCGCCAGCAGGGAACAACAGGATTACGCGAACACCGGGGAGCTGTTTTTT. This encodes CASREQQDYANTGELFF. Based on the CDR3 plus reference TRBV5-1 and TRBJ2-2, the full variable domain is KAGVTQTPRYLIKTRGQQVTLSCSPISGHRSVSWYQQTPGQGLQFLFEYFSETQRNKGNFPGRFSGRQFSNSRSEMNVSTLELGDSALYLCASREQQDYANTGELFFGEGSRLTVL.

This clonotype was found many times. The gene calls are TRBV4-2 and TRBJ2-5; D could derive from TRBD1 or TRBD2 (5 bases each). Germline lookup yields CDR1 LGHNA and CDR2 YNFKEQ. Between the trimmed V and J ends, which lost 1 base and 5 bases, there was a span of 14 bases. The CDR3 runs to 15 residues. The chain's CDR3 is CASSQGGRPQETQYF. CDR3 sequence (DNA): TGTGCCAGCAGCCAAGGGGGACGACCGCAGGAGACCCAGTACTTC.

This clonotype appeared many times. The chain links TRBV5-1 to TRBJ2-5; D perhaps matches TRBD2 (5 bases). Germline V gene sequence: CDR1 SGHRS, CDR2 YFSETQ. The CDR3 covers 12 residues. The germline V and J ends were trimmed by 4 bases and 4 bases, with 8 bases remaining between them. DNA for the CDR3: TGCGCCAGCAGCCCTGAGGGAGAGACCCAGTACTTC. The encoded protein is CASSPEGETQYF.

The chain has TRBV6-5 and TRBJ2-5; D perhaps matches TRBD1 (5 bases). V was clipped by 4 bases and J by 6 bases, with 12 bases between them. The CDR3 spans 13 residues. Looked up from germline, CDR1 is MNHEY and CDR2 is SVGAGI. The CDR3 DNA reads as TGTGCCAGCAGTTCTTGGACACAACAGACCCAGTACTTC. It is translated as CASSSWTQQTQYF.

The genes are TRBV5-6 and TRBJ1-1; TRBD1 might be the D (6 bases). This CDR3 contains 12 residues. Per germline, CDR1 SGHDT and CDR2 YYEEEE. V was pared by 8 bases and J by 7 bases, with 15 bases between. CDR3 amino acids: CARGPGDIEAFF. The CDR3 DNA follows: TGTGCCAGGGGCCCCGGGGACATTGAAGCTTTCTTT.

This clonotype appeared a few times. This sequence joins TRBV7-9 and TRBJ2-3; D may correspond to TRBD1 or TRBD2 (5 bases each). Trimming stripped 5 bases from V and 6 bases from J, with 18 bases between. Germline loops: CDR1 SEHNR, CDR2 FQNEAQ (reference sequence). The CDR3 totals 15 residues. CDR3 region: CASSILRDLKDTQYF. CDR3 nucleotides: TGTGCCAGCAGCATACTCCGGGACCTAAAGGATACGCAGTATTTT.

This chain connects TRBV10-3 to TRBJ2-5; perhaps TRBD1 as D (5 bases). Trimming left V 2 bases short and J 5 bases short, with 12 bases between. Germline values: CDR1 ENHRY, CDR2 SYGVKD. CDR3 length equals 14 residues. The CDR3 DNA follows: TGTGCCATCAGTGAGGGGAAGTACAGGGAGACCCAGTACTTC. It encodes CAISEGKYRETQYF.

Ten or more counts support this clonotype. The chain employs TRBV12-3 or TRBV12-4 and TRBJ2-5, with D hard to call. The V and J ends lost 5 bases and 8 bases respectively, with 15 bases between them. The CDR3 sequence is 13 residues long. This CDR3 reads CASSTRLAVTQYF. The DNA of the CDR3 is TGTGCCAGCAGTACAAGACTGGCCGTAACCCAGTACTTC.

This sequence joins TRBV6-5 and TRBJ1-1; TRBD1 agrees at 8 bases. Germline lookup yields CDR1 MNHEY and CDR2 SVGAGI. With 2 bases clipped from V and 10 bases from J, the junction kept 9 bases outside the gene matches. This CDR3 comprises 14 residues. CDR3 DNA: TGTGCCAGCAGTTACCACGTAGACAGGGGCCGAGCTTTCTTT. Translating it yields CASSYHVDRGRAFF.